Sequencing of this TCR beta chain was carried out in a study of technical replicates of blood from a few donors. Germline V CDR1 and CDR2: MNHEY, SMNVEV (reference sequence). The V and J ends lost 8 bases and 2 bases respectively, with 15 bases between them. The CDR3 is made up of 14 amino acids. This table comes from immunoSEQ multiplex PCR, and its TCRdb copy is limited to in-frame clones, with some not included. The sample contains tens of thousands of clones, roughly 97% of which appear only once. The rearrangement joins TRBV27 to TRBJ1-1; D is perhaps TRBD1 (6 bases). The TCR originated in a human donor in good health. The sample was T cells isolated from PBMCs. CDR3 amino acids: CASGKTGTNTEAFF. CDR3 nucleotides: TGTGCCAGCGGCAAAACAGGGACCAACACTGAAGCTTTCTTT.